Listed here is a single TCR beta chain. Its target is not known. This sample is part of a study of OX40 agonist ivuxolimab in advanced cancers. Study-wide findings and caveats: Nonresponders, in some cases, also had low normalized T-cell clonal expansion. Dose levels from 0.1 to 3.0 mg/kg saw CD4+ and CD8+ blood T cells expand clonally by week 6.

This table comes from immunoSEQ multiplex PCR, and its TCRdb copy is limited to in-frame clones, with some not included. The sample holds approximately 58,000 clones, over 80% seen once. Between the trimmed V and J ends, which lost 2 bases and 3 bases, there was a span of 10 bases. Germline CDR1 reads KGHSH; CDR2 reads LQKENI. This CDR3 spans 14 amino acids. This receptor was identified in an adult with an advanced solid tumor such as melanoma, head and neck, liver or kidney cancer. Sequenced material: CD4+ or CD8+ T cells sorted from blood, taken in a trial of the OX40 agonist ivuxolimab. V and J are TRBV18 and TRBJ1-1; tentatively, D is TRBD1 (5 bases). The CDR3 is CASSPAGRDTEAFF. The CDR3 nucleotides are TGTGCCAGCTCACCAGCGGGACGGGACACTGAAGCTTTCTTT.